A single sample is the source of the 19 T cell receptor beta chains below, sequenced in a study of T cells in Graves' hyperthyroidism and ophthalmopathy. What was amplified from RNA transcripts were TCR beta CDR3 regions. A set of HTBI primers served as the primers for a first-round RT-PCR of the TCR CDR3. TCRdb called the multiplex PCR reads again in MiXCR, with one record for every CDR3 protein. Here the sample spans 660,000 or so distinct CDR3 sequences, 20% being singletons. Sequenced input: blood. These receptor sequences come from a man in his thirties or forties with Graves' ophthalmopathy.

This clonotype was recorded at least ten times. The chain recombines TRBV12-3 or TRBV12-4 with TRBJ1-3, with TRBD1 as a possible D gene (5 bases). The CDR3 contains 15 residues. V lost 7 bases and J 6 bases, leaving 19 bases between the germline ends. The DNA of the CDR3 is TGTGCCAGCACGAGGATCCCCGACAGTGCAAACACCATATATTTT. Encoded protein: CASTRIPDSANTIYF.

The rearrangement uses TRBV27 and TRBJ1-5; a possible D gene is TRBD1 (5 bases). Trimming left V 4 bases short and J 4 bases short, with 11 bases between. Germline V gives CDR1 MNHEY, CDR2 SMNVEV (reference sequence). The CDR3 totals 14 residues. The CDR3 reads CASSWGPANQPQHF. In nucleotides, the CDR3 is TGTGCCAGCAGTTGGGGACCGGCAAATCAGCCCCAGCATTTT.

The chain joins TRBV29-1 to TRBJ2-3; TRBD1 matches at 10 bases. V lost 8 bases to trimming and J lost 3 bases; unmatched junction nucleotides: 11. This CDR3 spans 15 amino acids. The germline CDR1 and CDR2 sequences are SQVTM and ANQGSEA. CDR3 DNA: TGCAGCACGCCCCGCCGGGACAGGGGTACAGATACGCAGTATTTT. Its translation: CSTPRRDRGTDTQYF.

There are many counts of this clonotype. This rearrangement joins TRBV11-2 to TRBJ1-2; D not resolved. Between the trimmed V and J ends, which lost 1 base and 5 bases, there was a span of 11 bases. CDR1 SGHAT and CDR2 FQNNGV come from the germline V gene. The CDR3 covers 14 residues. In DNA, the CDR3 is TGTGCCAGCAGCTTAGGAGGGCTCCCTTATGGCTACACCTTC. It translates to CASSLGGLPYGYTF.

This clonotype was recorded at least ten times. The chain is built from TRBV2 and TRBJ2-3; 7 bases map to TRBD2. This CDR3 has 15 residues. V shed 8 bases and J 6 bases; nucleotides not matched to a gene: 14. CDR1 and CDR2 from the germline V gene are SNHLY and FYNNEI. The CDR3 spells CASGGRALSLDTQYF. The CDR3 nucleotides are TGTGCCAGCGGAGGGAGGGCCTTAAGTTTGGATACGCAGTATTTT.

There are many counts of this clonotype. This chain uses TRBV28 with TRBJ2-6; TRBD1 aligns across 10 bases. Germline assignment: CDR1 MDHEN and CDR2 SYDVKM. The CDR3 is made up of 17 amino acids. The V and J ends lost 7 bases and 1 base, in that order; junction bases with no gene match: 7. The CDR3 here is CASTSTGGYSGANVLTF. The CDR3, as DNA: TGTGCCAGCACCTCGACAGGGGGCTATTCTGGGGCCAACGTCCTGACTTTC.

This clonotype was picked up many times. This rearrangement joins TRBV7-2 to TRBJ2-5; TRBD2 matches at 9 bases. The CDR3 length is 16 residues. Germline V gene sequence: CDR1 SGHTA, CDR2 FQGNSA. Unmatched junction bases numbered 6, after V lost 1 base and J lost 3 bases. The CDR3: CASSLGGRGFEETQYF. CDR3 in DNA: TGTGCCAGCAGCTTAGGCGGGAGGGGCTTTGAAGAGACCCAGTACTTC.

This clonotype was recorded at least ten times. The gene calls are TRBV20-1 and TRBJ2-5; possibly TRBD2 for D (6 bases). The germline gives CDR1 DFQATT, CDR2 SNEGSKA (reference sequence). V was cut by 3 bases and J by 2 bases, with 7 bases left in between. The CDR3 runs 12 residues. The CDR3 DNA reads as TGCAGTGCTAGGGGGAGGCAAGAGACCCAGTACTTC. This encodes CSARGRQETQYF.

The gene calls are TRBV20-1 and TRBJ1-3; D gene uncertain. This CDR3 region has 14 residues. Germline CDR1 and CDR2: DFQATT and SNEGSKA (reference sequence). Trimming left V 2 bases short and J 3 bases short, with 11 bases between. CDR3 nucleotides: TGCAGTGCTAGATGGGGTGACGGTGGAAACACCATATATTTT. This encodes CSARWGDGGNTIYF.

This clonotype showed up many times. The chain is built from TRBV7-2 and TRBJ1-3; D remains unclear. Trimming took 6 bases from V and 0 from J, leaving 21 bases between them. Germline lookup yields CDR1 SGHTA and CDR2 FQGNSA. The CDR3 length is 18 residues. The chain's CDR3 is CASRPHFGEMSSGNTIYF. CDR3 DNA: TGTGCCAGCAGGCCACACTTCGGGGAGATGAGCTCTGGAAACACCATATATTTT.

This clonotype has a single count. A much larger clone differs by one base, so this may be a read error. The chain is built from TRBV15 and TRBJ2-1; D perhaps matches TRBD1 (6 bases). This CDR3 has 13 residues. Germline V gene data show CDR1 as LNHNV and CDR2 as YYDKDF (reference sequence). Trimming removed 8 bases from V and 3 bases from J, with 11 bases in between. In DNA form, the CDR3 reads TGTGCCACCGGCACAGGGATCTACAATGAGCAGTTCTTC. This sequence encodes CATGTGIYNEQFF.

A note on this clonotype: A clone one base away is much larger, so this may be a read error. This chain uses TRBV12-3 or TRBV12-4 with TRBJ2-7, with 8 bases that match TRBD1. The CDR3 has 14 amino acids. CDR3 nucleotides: TGTGCCAGCAGCCCCCGACAGGGGTCCCGGGAGCGGTACTTC. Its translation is CASSPRQGSRERYF.

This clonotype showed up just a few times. The CDR3 DNA is TGTGCCAGCAGTTACCCAGTCAATGAGCAGTTCTTC. Amino acid sequence: CASSYPVNEQFF. The rearrangement uses TRBV6-2 or TRBV6-3 and TRBJ2-1; unclear D gene. Trimming pared 2 bases from V and 6 bases from J, leaving 5 bases between. CDR1 MNHEY and CDR2 SVGEGT come from the germline V gene. The CDR3 contains 12 residues.

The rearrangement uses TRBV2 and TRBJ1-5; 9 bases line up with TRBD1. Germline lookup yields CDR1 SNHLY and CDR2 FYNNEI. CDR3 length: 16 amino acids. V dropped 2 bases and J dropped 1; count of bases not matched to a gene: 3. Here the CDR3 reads CASSEMGQGSNQPQHF. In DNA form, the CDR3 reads TGTGCCAGCAGTGAAATGGGACAGGGAAGCAATCAGCCCCAGCATTTT.

The CDR3, as DNA: TGCGCCAGCAGCCAATACAGGGGATCGAACACTGAAGCTTTCTTT. This encodes CASSQYRGSNTEAFF. The chain combines TRBV4-1 with TRBJ1-1; TRBD1 aligns across 7 bases. Germline V gives CDR1 MGHRA, CDR2 YSYEKL. The CDR3 covers 15 residues. With V trimmed by 2 bases and J by 1 base, 4 bases remained unmatched.

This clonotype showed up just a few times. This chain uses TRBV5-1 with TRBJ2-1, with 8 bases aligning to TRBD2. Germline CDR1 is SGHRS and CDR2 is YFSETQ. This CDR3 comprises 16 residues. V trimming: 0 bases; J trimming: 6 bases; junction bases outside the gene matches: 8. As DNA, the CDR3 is TGCGCCAGCAGCTTGGATGGTAGCGGGATCCCCAATGAGCAGTTCTTC. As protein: CASSLDGSGIPNEQFF.

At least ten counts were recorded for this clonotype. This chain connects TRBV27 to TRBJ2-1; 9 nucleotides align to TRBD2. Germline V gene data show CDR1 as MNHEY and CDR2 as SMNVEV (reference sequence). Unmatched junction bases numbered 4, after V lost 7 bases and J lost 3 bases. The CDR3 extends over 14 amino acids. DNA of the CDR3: TGTGCCAGCACCGGGACTAGCCTCTACAATGAGCAGTTCTTC. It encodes CASTGTSLYNEQFF.

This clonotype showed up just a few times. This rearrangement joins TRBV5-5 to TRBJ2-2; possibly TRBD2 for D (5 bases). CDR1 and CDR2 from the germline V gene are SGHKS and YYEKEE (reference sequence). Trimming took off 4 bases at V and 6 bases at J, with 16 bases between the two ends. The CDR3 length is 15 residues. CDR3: CASSPSGRGPGELFF. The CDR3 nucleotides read TGTGCCAGCAGCCCCTCGGGGAGAGGGCCCGGGGAGCTGTTTTTT.

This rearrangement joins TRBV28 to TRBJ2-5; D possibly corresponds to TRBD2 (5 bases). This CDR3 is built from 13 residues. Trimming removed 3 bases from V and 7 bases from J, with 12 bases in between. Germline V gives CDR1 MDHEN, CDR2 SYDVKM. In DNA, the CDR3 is TGTGCCAGCAGTTTTACCCGCCGGGGGACCCAGTACTTC. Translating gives CASSFTRRGTQYF.